The rows below give T cell receptor beta chains drawn from one sample of a study of CD8 T cells in ankylosing spondylitis. TCRdb re-called the 5' RACE reads through MiXCR, storing one row per CDR3 protein. Of 250,000 to 300,000 distinct CDR3 sequences listed, around 20% are singletons. Sequenced material: blood, either unsorted or a sorted T cell fraction (not recorded which). These receptors were collected from a male donor with ankylosing spondylitis or in good health (not recorded which). Each CDR3 is given with its conserved first and last residue. Clone size is shown for a subset of rows, as once, few, many or a class of expanded clone.

clone_size: NA; j_call: TRBJ2-5; v_call: TRBV5-1; cdr3_aa: CASSAGTSKETQYF
clone_size: NA; j_call: TRBJ2-1; v_call: TRBV29-1; cdr3_aa: CSTSRVGSYNEQFF
clone_size: NA; j_call: TRBJ1-1; v_call: TRBV27; cdr3_aa: CASSSMPGTGGIGTEAFF
clone_size: NA; j_call: TRBJ2-3; v_call: TRBV7-8; cdr3_aa: CASSLDRGFTDTQYF
clone_size: few; j_call: TRBJ2-5; v_call: TRBV24-1; cdr3_aa: CATSDPSGGLKETQYF
clone_size: NA; j_call: TRBJ2-3; v_call: TRBV15; cdr3_aa: CAASRVAGGADTQYF
clone_size: NA; j_call: TRBJ2-5; v_call: TRBV14; cdr3_aa: CASSSRRGRETQYF
clone_size: NA; j_call: TRBJ1-4; v_call: TRBV6-1; cdr3_aa: CASSENRGREKLFF
clone_size: few; j_call: TRBJ1-1; v_call: TRBV28; cdr3_aa: CASPAAGQGTNTEAFF
clone_size: NA; j_call: TRBJ2-3; v_call: TRBV4-2; cdr3_aa: CASSQAAEVGGQYF
clone_size: NA; j_call: TRBJ2-3; v_call: TRBV5-5; cdr3_aa: CASSRAGQRDTDTQYF
clone_size: many; j_call: TRBJ1-5; v_call: TRBV5-1; cdr3_aa: CASSLDTNQPQHF
clone_size: many; j_call: TRBJ1-1; v_call: TRBV6-1; cdr3_aa: CASSESLGRNTEAFF
clone_size: NA; j_call: TRBJ2-2; v_call: TRBV27; cdr3_aa: CASSLGGVGTGELFF
clone_size: NA; j_call: TRBJ2-2; v_call: TRBV5-5; cdr3_aa: CASSFGLGPNAGELFF
clone_size: few; j_call: TRBJ2-2; v_call: TRBV5-1; cdr3_aa: CASSLAYTGELFF
clone_size: NA; j_call: TRBJ2-1; v_call: TRBV27; cdr3_aa: CASSLGGTYIYNEQFF
clone_size: many; j_call: TRBJ2-3; v_call: TRBV12-3/TRBV12-4; cdr3_aa: CASSSVGPDTQYF
clone_size: once; j_call: TRBJ2-3; v_call: TRBV7-2; cdr3_aa: CASSLGPGFTDTQYF
clone_size: few; j_call: TRBJ2-2; v_call: TRBV14; cdr3_aa: CASSQELGGELFF
clone_size: few; j_call: TRBJ2-3; v_call: TRBV24-1; cdr3_aa: CATSVTGGIDTQYF
clone_size: few; j_call: TRBJ1-2; v_call: TRBV6-1; cdr3_aa: CASSPEWGAYGYTF
clone_size: few; j_call: TRBJ2-2; v_call: TRBV4-2; cdr3_aa: CASSQELAGALTNTGELFF
clone_size: NA; j_call: TRBJ2-4; v_call: TRBV10-3; cdr3_aa: CAISQIPTVLAKNIQYF
clone_size: NA; j_call: TRBJ2-1; v_call: TRBV5-1; cdr3_aa: CASSLVASGLNEQFF
clone_size: NA; j_call: TRBJ2-5; v_call: TRBV29-1; cdr3_aa: CSVGAVETQYF
clone_size: many; j_call: TRBJ2-2; v_call: TRBV5-5; cdr3_aa: CASSLDSANTGELFF
clone_size: NA; j_call: TRBJ2-2; v_call: TRBV10-3; cdr3_aa: CASNPANTGELFF
clone_size: NA; j_call: TRBJ1-1; v_call: TRBV6-1; cdr3_aa: CASSPDTVSNTEAFF
clone_size: many; j_call: TRBJ2-3; v_call: TRBV5-8; cdr3_aa: CASSPGLAGDGDTQYF